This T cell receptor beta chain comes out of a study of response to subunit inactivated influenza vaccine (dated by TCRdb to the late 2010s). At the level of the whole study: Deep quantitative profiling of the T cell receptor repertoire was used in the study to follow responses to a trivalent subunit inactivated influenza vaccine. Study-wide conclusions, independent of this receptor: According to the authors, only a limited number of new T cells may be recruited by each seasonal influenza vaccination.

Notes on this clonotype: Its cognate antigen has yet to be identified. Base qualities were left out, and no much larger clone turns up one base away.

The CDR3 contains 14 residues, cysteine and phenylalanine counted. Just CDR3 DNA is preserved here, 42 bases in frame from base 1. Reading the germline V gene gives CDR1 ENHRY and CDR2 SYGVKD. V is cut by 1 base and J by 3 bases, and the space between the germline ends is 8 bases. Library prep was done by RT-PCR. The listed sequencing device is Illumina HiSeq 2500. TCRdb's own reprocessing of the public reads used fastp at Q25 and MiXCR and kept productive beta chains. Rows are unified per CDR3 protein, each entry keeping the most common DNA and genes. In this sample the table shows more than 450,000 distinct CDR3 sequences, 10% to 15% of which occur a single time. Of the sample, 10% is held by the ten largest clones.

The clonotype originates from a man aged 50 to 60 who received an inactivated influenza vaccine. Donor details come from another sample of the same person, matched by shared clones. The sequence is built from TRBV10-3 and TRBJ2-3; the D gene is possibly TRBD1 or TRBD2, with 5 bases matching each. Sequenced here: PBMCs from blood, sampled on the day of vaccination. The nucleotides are TGTGCCATCAGTGAGTGGGGGATTACAGATACGCAGTATTTT. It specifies CAISEWGITDTQYF.